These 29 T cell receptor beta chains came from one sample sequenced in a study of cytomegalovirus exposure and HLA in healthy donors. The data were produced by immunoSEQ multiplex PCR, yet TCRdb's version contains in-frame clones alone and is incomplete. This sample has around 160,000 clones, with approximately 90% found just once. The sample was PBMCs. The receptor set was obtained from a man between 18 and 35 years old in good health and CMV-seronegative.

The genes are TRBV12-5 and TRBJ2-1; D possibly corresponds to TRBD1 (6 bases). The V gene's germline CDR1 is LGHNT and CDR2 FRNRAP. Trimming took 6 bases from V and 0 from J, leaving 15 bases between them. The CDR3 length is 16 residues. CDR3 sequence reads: CASGDGQSSSYNEQFF. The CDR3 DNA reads TGTGCTAGTGGGGACGGACAGTCGAGCTCCTACAATGAGCAGTTCTTC.

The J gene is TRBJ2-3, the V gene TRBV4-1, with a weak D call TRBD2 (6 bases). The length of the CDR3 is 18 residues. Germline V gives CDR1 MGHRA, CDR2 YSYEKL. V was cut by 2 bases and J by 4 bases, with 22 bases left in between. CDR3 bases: TGCGCCAGCAGCCAAAGAGGCGCCCCACAAGCTAGCGCAGATACGCAGTATTTT. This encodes CASSQRGAPQASADTQYF.

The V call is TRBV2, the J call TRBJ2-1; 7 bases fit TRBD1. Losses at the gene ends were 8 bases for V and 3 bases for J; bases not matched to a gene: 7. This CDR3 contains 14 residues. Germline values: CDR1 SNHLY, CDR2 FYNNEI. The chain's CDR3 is CASGIGTDYNEQFF. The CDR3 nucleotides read TGTGCCAGCGGTATAGGGACAGACTACAATGAGCAGTTCTTC.

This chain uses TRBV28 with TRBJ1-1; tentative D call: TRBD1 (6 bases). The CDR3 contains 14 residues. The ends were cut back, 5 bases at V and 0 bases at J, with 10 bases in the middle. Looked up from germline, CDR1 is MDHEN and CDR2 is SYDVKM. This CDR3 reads CASSQQGLNTEAFF. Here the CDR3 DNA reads TGTGCCAGCAGTCAACAGGGCTTGAACACTGAAGCTTTCTTT. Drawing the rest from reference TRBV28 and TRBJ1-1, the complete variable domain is DVKVTQSSRYLVKRTGEKVFLECVQDMDHENMFWYRQDPGLGLRLIYFSYDVKMKEKGDIPEGYSVSREKKERFSLILESASTNQTSMYLCASSQQGLNTEAFFGQGTRLTVV.

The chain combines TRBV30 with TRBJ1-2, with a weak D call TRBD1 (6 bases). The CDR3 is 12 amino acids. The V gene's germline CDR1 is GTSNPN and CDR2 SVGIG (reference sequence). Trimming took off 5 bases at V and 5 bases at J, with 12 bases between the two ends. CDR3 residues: CAWGQKIYGYTF. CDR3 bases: TGTGCCTGGGGACAGAAAATTTATGGCTACACCTTC.

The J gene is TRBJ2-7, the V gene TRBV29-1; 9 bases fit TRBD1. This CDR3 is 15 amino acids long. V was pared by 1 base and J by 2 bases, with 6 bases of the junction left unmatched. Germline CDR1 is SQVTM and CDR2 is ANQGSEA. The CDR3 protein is CSVEGIQGATYEQYF. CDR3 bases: TGCAGCGTTGAAGGTATACAGGGGGCCACCTACGAGCAGTACTTC.

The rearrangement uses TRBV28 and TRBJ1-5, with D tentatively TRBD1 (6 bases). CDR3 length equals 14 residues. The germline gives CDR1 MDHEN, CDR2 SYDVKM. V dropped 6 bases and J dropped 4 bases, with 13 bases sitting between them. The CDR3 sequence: CASRTGQLNQPQHF. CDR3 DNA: TGTGCCAGCAGGACAGGACAGCTAAATCAGCCCCAGCATTTT.

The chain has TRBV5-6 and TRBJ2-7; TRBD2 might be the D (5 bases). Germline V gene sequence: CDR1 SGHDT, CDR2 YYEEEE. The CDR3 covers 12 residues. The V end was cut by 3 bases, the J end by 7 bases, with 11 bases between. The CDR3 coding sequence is TGTGCCAGCAGCTCCCTCCGGGGAGAGCAGTACGTC. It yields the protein CASSSLRGEQYV.

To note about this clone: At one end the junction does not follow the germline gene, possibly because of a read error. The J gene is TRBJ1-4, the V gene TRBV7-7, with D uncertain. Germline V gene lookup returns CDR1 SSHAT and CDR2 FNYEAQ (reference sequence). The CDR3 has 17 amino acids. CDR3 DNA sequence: TGTGCTAGCAGCCCCCCGCGGAGCCACTCATTGAATGAAAAACTGTTTTTT. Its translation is CASSPPRSHSLNEKLFF.

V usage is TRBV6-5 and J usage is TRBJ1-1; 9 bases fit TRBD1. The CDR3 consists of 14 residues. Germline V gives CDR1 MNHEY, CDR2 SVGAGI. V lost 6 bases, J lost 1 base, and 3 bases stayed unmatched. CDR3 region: CASRDRGWNTEAFF. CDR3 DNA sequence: TGTGCCAGCAGAGACAGGGGGTGGAACACTGAAGCTTTCTTT.

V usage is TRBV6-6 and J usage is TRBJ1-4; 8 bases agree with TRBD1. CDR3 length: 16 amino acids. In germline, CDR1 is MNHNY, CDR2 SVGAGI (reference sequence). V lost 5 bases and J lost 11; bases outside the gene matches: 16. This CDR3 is CASSKHNPHQGAKLFF. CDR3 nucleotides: TGTGCCAGCAGTAAACACAACCCCCACCAGGGGGCCAAACTGTTTTTT.

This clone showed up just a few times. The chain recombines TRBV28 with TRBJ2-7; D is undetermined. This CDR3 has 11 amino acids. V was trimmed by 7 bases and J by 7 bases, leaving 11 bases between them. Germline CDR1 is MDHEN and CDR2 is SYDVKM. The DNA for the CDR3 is TGTGCCAGCATGGGGTCGAGGGAGCAGTACGTC. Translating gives CASMGSREQYV.

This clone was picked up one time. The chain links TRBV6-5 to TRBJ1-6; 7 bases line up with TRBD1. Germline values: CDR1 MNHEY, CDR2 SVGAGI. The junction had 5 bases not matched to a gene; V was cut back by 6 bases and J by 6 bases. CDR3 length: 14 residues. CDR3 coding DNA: TGTGCCAGCAGAACGACAGGGCTTAATTCACCCCTCCACTTT. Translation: CASRTTGLNSPLHF.

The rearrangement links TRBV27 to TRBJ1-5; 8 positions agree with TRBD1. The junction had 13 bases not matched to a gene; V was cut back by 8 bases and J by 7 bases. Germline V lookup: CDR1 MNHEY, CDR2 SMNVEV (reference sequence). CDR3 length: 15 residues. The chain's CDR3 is CASSQGQGQVQPQHF. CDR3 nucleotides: TGTGCCAGCTCCCAAGGACAGGGACAGGTACAGCCCCAGCATTTT.

The CDR3: CAISESGQGTWNTEAFF. The DNA for the CDR3 is TGTGCCATCAGTGAGTCAGGACAGGGGACGTGGAACACTGAAGCTTTCTTT. The chain couples TRBV10-3 to TRBJ1-1; 9 bases are a match to TRBD1. The CDR3 extends over 17 amino acids. V lost 0 bases, J lost 1 base, and 6 bases stayed unmatched. Looked up from germline, CDR1 is ENHRY and CDR2 is SYGVKD.

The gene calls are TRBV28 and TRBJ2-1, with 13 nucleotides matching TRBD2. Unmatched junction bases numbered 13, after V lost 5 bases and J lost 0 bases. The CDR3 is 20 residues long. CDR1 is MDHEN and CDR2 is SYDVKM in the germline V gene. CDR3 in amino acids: CASSSVVGTSGKSSYNEQFF. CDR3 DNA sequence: TGTGCCAGCAGTAGCGTAGTCGGGACTAGCGGGAAGAGCTCCTACAATGAGCAGTTCTTC.

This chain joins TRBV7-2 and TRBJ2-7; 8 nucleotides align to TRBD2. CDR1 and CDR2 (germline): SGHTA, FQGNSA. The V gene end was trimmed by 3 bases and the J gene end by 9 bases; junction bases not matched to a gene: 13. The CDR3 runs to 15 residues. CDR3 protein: CASSFESGSESRQYF. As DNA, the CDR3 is TGTGCCAGCAGCTTCGAAAGCGGGAGTGAATCAAGGCAGTACTTC.

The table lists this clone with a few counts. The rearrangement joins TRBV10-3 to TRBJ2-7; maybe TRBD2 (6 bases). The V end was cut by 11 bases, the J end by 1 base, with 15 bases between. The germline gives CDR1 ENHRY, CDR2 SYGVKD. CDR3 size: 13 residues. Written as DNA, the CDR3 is TGTGCCGCGGTAGGGGACTCGTCCTACGAGCAGTACTTC. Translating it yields CAAVGDSSYEQYF.

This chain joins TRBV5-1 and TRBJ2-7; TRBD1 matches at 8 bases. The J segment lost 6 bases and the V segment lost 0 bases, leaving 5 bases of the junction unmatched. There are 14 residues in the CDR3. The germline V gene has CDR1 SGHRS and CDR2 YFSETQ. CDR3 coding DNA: TGCGCCAGCAGCTTGGGGCAGGGGGCTAGCGAGCAGTACTTC. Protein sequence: CASSLGQGASEQYF.

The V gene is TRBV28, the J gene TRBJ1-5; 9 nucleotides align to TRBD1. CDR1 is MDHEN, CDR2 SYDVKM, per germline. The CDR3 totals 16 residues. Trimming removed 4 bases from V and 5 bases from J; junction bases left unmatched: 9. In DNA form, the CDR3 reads TGTGCCAGCAGTTCCCCAACAGGGGGCTGGTATCAGCCCCAGCATTTT. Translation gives CASSSPTGGWYQPQHF. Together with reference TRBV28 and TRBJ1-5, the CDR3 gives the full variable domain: DVKVTQSSRYLVKRTGEKVFLECVQDMDHENMFWYRQDPGLGLRLIYFSYDVKMKEKGDIPEGYSVSREKKERFSLILESASTNQTSMYLCASSSPTGGWYQPQHFGDGTRLSIL.

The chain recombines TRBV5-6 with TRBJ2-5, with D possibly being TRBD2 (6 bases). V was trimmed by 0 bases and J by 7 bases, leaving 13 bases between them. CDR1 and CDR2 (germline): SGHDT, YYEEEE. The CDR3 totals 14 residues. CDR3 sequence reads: CASSLEGEAATQYF. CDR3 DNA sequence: TGTGCCAGCAGCTTGGAAGGGGAGGCGGCGACCCAGTACTTC.

CDR3 DNA sequence: TGTGCCAGCAGTCCCGGGACACGTTTTGCGAACACTGAAGCTTTCTTT. Protein sequence: CASSPGTRFANTEAFF. The chain links TRBV28 to TRBJ1-1, with a possible D match to TRBD1 (6 bases). V was pared by 5 bases and J by 1 base, with 17 bases between. CDR3 length equals 16 residues. CDR1 and CDR2 from the germline V gene are MDHEN and SYDVKM.

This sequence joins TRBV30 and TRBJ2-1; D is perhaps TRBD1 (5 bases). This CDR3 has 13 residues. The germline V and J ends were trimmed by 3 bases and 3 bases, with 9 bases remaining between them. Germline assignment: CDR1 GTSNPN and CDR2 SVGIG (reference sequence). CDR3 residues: CAWRGQVYNEQFF. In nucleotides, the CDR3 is TGTGCCTGGAGGGGGCAAGTCTACAATGAGCAGTTCTTC. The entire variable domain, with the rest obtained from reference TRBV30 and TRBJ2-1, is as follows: SQTIHQWPATLVQPVGSPLSLECTVEGTSNPNLYWYRQAAGRGLQLLFYSVGIGQISSEVPQNLSASRPQDRQFILSSKKLLLSDSGFYLCAWRGQVYNEQFFGPGTRLTVL.

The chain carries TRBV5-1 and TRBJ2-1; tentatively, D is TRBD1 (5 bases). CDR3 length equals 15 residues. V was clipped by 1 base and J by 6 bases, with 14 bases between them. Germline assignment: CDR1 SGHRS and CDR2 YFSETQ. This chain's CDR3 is CASSLRVQAFNEQFF. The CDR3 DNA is TGCGCCAGCAGCTTGAGGGTACAGGCGTTCAATGAGCAGTTCTTC.

The CDR3, as DNA: TGTGCCAGCAGCAGCTGGAGCAATCAGCCCCAGCATTTT. Translation gives CASSSWSNQPQHF. The V and J genes are TRBV9 and TRBJ1-5, with unresolved D. The V end was cut by 4 bases, the J end by 1 base, with 6 bases between. The CDR3 consists of 13 residues. Germline V gene sequence: CDR1 SGDLS, CDR2 YYNGEE.

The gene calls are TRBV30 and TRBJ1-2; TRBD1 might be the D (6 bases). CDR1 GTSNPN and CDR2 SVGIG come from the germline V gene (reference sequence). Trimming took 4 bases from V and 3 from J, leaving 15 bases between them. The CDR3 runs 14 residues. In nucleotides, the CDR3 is TGTGCCTGGACTGTATTTGGGGGCGACTATGGCTACACCTTC. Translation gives CAWTVFGGDYGYTF.

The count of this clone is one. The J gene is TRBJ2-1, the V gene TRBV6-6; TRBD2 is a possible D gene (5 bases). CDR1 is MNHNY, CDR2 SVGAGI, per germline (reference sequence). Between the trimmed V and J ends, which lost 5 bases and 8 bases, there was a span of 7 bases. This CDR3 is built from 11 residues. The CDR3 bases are TGTGCCAGCAGTGGCGGGTATGAGCAGTTCTTC. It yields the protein CASSGGYEQFF.

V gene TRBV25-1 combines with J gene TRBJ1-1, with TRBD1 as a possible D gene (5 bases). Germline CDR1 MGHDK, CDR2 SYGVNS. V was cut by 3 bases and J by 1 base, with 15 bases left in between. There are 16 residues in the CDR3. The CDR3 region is CASSDHGRGGNTEAFF. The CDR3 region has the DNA TGTGCCAGCAGTGACCACGGGCGGGGGGGGAACACTGAAGCTTTCTTT.

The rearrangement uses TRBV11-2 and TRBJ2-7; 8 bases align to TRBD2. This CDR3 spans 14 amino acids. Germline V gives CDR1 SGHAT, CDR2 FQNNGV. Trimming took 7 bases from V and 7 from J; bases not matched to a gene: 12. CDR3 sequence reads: CASTSGSGTREQYF. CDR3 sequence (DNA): TGTGCCAGCACCAGCGGGAGCGGGACTCGGGAGCAGTACTTC.